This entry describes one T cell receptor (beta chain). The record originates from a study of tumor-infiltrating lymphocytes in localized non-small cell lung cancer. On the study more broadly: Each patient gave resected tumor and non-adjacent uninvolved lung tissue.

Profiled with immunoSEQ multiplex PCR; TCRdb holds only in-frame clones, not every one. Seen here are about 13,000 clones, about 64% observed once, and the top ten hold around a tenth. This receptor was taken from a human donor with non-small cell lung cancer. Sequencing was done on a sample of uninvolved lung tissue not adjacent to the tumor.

The CDR3 bases are TGTGCCAGCAGTCCCGGGACGGATACCTACGAGCAGTACTTC. It yields the protein CASSPGTDTYEQYF. V and J are TRBV6-4 and TRBJ2-7; D assignment may be TRBD1 or TRBD2 (5 bases each). CDR3 size: 14 residues. Germline V CDR1 and CDR2: MRHNA, SNTAGT. Trimming took off 5 bases at V and 2 bases at J, with 13 bases between the two ends.